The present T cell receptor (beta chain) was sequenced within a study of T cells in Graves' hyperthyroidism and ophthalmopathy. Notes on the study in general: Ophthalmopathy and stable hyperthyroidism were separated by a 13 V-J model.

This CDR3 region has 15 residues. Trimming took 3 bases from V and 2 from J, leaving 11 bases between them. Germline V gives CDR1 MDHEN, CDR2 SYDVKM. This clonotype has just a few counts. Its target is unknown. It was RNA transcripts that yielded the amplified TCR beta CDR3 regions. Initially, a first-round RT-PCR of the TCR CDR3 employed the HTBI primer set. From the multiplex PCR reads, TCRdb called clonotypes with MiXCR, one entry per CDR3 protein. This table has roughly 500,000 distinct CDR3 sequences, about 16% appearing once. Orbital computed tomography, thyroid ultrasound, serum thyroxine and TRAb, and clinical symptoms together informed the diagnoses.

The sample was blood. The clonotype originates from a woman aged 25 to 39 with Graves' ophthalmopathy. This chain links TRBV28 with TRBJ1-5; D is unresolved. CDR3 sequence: CASSLGDGRNQPQHF. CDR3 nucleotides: TGTGCCAGCAGTTTGGGCGATGGGCGCAATCAGCCCCAGCATTTT.